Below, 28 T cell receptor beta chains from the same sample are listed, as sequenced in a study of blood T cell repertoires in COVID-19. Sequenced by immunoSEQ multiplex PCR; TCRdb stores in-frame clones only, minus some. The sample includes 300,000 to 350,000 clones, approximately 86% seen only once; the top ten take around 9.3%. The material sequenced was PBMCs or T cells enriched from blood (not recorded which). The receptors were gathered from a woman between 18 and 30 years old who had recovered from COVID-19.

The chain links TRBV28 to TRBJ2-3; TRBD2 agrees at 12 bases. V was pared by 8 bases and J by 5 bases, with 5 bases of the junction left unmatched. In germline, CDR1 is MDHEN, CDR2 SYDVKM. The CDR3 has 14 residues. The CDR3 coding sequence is TGTGCCAGCTCTAGCGGGGGGGCGGGAGATACGCAGTATTTT. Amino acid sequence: CASSSGGAGDTQYF.

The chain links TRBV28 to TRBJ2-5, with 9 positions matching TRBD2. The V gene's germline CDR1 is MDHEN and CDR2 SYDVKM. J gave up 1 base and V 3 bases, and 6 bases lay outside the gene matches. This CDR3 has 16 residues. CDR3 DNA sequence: TGTGCCAGCAGTTTCGGAGCGGGGGGCCCCCAAGAGACCCAGTACTTC. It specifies CASSFGAGGPQETQYF.

The CDR3 reads CASSMDSGPAQGYEQYF. In DNA, the CDR3 is TGCGCCAGCAGCATGGACAGTGGGCCAGCACAGGGCTACGAGCAGTACTTC. V usage is TRBV5-1 and J usage is TRBJ2-7, with a tentative D call TRBD1 (6 bases). With 4 bases removed from V and 3 bases from J, the gap between germline ends came to 23 bases. Germline CDR1 is SGHRS and CDR2 is YFSETQ. There are 17 residues in the CDR3.

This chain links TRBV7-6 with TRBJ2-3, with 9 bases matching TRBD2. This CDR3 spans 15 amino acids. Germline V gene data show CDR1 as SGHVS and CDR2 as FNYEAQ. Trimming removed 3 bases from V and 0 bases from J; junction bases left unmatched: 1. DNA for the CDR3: TGTGCCAGCAGCTTTGGGACTAGCAGCACAGATACGCAGTATTTT. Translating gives CASSFGTSSTDTQYF.

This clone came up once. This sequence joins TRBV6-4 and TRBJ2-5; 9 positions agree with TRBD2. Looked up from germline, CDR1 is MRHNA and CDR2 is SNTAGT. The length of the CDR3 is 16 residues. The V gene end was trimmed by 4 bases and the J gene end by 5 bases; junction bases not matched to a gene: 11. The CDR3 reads CASSVPTGLASETQYF. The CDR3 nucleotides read TGTGCCAGCAGTGTCCCGACGGGACTAGCTTCGGAGACCCAGTACTTC.

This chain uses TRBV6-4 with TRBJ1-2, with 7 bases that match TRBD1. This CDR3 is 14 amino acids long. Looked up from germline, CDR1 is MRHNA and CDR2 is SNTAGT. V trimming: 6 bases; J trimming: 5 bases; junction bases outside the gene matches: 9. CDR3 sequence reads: CASSRSPTGYGYTF. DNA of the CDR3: TGTGCCAGCAGCCGGTCCCCGACAGGGTATGGCTACACCTTC.

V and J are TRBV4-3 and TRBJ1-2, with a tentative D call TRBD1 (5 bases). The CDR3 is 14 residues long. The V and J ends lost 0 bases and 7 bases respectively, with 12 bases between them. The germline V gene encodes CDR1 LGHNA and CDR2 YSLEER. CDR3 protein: CASSQDEGVGGYTF. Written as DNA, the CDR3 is TGCGCCAGCAGCCAAGATGAAGGGGTGGGTGGCTACACCTTC.

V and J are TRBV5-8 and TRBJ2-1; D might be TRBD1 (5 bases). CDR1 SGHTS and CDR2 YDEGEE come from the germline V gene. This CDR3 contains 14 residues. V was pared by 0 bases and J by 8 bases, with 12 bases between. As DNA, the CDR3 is TGTGCCAGCAGCTTGGCCGTAGGGGCCTATGAGCAGTTCTTC. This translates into CASSLAVGAYEQFF. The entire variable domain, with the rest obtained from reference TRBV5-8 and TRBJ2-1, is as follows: EAGVTQSPTHLIKTRGQQATLRCSPISGHTSVYWYQQALGLGLQFLLWYDEGEERNRGNFPPRFSGRQFPNYSSELNVNALELEDSALYLCASSLAVGAYEQFFGPGTRLTVL.

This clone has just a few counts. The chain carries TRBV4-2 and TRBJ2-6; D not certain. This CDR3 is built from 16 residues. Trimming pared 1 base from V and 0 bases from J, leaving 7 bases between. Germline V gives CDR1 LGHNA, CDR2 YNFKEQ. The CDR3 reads CASSQASVSGANVLTF. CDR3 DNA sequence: TGTGCCAGCAGCCAAGCCAGCGTCTCTGGGGCCAACGTCCTGACTTTC.

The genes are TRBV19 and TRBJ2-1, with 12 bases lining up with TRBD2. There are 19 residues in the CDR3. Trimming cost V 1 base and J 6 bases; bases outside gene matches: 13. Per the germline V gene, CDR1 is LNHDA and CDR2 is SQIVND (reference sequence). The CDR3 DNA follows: TGTGCCAGTAGTATAGGTCTAGCGGGGGGGCCCTACTTTAGCAATGAGCAGTTCTTC. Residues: CASSIGLAGGPYFSNEQFF.

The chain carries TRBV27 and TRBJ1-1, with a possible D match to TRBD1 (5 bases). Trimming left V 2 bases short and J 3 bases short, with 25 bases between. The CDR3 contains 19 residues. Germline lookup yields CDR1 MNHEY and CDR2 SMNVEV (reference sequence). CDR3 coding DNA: TGTGCCAGCAGTTTAGGTCAGGGCCTAACGTCCCCCTGGGACACTGAAGCTTTCTTT. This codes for CASSLGQGLTSPWDTEAFF.

The CDR3: CASSVAGTMNTEAFF. CDR3 DNA: TGTGCCAGCAGCGTAGCTGGGACAATGAACACTGAAGCTTTCTTT. The chain carries TRBV9 and TRBJ1-1, with D tentatively TRBD1 (6 bases). The CDR3 loop spans 15 amino acids. Germline loops: CDR1 SGDLS, CDR2 YYNGEE. Trimming stripped 0 bases from V and 0 bases from J, with 9 bases between.

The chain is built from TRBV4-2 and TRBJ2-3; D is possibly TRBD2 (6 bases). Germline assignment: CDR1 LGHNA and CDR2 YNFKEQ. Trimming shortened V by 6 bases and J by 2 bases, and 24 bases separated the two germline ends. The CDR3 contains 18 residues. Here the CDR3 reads CASSLHFGSSGDTDTQYF. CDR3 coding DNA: TGTGCCAGCAGTCTGCACTTCGGGAGTAGTGGGGACACAGATACGCAGTATTTT.

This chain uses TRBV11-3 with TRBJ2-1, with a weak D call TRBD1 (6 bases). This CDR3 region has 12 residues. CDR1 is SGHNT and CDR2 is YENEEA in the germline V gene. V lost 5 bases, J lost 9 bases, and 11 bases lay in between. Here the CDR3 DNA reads TGTGCCAGCAGCCAAGGGGGACCTGAGCAGTTCTTC. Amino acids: CASSQGGPEQFF.

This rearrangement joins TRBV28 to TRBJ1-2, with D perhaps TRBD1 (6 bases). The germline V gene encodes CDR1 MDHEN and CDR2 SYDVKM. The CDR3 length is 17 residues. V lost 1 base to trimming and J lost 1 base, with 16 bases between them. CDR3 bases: TGTGCCAGCAGTTTATTTGGTTTGGGGGCTTTTAACTATGGCTACACCTTC. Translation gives CASSLFGLGAFNYGYTF.

In DNA form, the CDR3 reads TGTGCTAGTGGTCTGGGGGCGAACACTGAAGCTTTCTTT. Amino acid sequence: CASGLGANTEAFF. This chain uses TRBV12-5 with TRBJ1-1; TRBD1 is a possible D gene (6 bases). Germline V CDR1 and CDR2: LGHNT, FRNRAP. The CDR3 contains 13 residues. Between the trimmed V and J ends, which lost 5 bases and 1 base, there was a span of 8 bases.

The CDR3 DNA sequence: TGTGCCAGCAGTTCACATATAGACAGGGTCGAGCATGGCTACACCTTC. This translates into CASSSHIDRVEHGYTF. V and J are TRBV28 and TRBJ1-2; TRBD1 aligns across 7 bases. CDR1 and CDR2 from the germline V gene are MDHEN and SYDVKM. V trimming: 4 bases; J trimming: 6 bases; junction bases outside the gene matches: 14. This CDR3 is 16 amino acids long.

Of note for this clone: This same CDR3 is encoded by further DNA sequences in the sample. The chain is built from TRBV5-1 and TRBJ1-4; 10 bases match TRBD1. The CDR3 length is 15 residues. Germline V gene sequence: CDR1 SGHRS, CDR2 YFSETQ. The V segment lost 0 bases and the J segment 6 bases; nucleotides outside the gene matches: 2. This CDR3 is CASSLAGTGDEKLFF. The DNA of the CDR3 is TGCGCCAGCAGCTTGGCTGGGACAGGGGATGAAAAACTGTTTTTT. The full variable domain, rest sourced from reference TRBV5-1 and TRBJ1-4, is KAGVTQTPRYLIKTRGQQVTLSCSPISGHRSVSWYQQTPGQGLQFLFEYFSETQRNKGNFPGRFSGRQFSNSRSEMNVSTLELGDSALYLCASSLAGTGDEKLFFGSGTQLSVL.

The CDR3 protein is CASSPPPDGADNEQFF. The CDR3 DNA reads TGTGCCAGCAGCCCCCCTCCTGATGGGGCGGACAATGAGCAGTTCTTC. The V call is TRBV7-9, the J call TRBJ2-1; a possible D gene is TRBD1 (5 bases). There are 16 residues in the CDR3. Trimming took off 5 bases at V and 5 bases at J, with 19 bases between the two ends. CDR1 is SEHNR, CDR2 FQNEAQ, per germline (reference sequence). Based on the CDR3 plus reference TRBV7-9 and TRBJ2-1, the full variable domain is DTGVSQNPRHKITKRGQNVTFRCDPISEHNRLYWYRQTLGQGPEFLTYFQNEAQLEKSRLLSDRFSAERPKGSFSTLEIQRTEQGDSAMYLCASSPPPDGADNEQFFGPGTRLTVL.

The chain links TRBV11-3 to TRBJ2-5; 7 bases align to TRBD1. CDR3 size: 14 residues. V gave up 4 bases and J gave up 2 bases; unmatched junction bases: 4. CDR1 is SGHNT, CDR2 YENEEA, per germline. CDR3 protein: CASSSPGQQETQYF. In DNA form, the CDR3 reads TGTGCCAGCAGCTCTCCGGGACAGCAAGAGACCCAGTACTTC. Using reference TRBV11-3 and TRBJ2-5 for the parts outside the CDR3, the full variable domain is EAGVVQSPRYKIIEKKQPVAFWCNPISGHNTLYWYLQNLGQGPELLIRYENEEAVDDSQLPKDRFSAERLKGVDSTLKIQPAELGDSAVYLCASSSPGQQETQYFGPGTRLLVL.

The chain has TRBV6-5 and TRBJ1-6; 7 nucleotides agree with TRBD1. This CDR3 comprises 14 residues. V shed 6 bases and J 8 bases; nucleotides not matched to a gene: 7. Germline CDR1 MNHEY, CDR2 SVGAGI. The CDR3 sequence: CASSFRGRDSPLHF. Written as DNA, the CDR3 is TGTGCCAGCAGCTTCAGGGGGAGAGATTCACCCCTCCACTTT.

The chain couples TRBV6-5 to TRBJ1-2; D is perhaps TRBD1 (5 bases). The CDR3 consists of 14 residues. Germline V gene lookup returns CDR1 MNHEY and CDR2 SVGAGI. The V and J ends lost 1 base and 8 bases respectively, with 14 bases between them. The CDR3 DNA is TGTGCCAGCAGTTACTTGGAGGGGCGGTCGGGCTACACCTTC. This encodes CASSYLEGRSGYTF.

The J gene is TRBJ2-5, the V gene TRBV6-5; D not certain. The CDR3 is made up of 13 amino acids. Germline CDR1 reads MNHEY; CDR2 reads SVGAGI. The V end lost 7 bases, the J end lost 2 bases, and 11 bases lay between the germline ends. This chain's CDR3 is CASTWRLQETQYF. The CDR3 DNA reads TGTGCCAGCACGTGGAGATTACAAGAGACCCAGTACTTC.

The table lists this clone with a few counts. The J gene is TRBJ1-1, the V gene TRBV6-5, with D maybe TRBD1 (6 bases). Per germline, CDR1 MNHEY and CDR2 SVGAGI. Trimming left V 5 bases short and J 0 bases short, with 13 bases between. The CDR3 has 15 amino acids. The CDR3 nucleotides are TGTGCCAGCAGTCGGACAGCCGACATGAACACTGAAGCTTTCTTT. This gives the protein CASSRTADMNTEAFF.

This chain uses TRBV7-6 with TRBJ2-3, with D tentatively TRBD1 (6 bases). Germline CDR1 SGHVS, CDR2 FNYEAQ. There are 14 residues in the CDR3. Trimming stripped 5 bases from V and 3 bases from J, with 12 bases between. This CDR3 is CASSQLRGTDTQYF. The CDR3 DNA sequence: TGTGCCAGCAGCCAGCTGAGGGGGACAGATACGCAGTATTTT. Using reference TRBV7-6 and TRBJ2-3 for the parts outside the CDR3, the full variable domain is GAGVSQSPRYKVTKRGQDVALRCDPISGHVSLYWYRQALGQGPEFLTYFNYEAQQDKSGLPNDRFSAERPEGSISTLTIQRTEQRDSAMYRCASSQLRGTDTQYFGPGTRLTVL.

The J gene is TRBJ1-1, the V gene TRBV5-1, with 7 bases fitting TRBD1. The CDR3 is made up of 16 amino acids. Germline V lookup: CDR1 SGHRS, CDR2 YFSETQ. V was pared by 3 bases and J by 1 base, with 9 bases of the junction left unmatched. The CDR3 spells CASSSSDRTRNTEAFF. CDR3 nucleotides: TGCGCCAGCAGCTCCTCGGACAGGACAAGGAACACTGAAGCTTTCTTT.

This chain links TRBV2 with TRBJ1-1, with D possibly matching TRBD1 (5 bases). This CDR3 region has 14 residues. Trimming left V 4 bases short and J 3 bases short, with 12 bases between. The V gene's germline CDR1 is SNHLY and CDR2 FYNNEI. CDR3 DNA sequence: TGTGCCAGCAGTGCAAAGACAGTTTACACTGAAGCTTTCTTT. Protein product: CASSAKTVYTEAFF. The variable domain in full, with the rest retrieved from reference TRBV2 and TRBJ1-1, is EPEVTQTPSHQVTQMGQEVILRCVPISNHLYFYWYRQILGQKVEFLVSFYNNEISEKSEIFDDQFSVERPDGSNFTLKIRSTKLEDSAMYFCASSAKTVYTEAFFGQGTRLTVV.

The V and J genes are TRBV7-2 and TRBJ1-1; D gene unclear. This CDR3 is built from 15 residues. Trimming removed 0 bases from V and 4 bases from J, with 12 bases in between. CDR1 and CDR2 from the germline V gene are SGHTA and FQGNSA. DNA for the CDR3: TGTGCCAGCAGCTTAGCGCGGGGAGATACCACTGAAGCTTTCTTT. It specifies CASSLARGDTTEAFF.